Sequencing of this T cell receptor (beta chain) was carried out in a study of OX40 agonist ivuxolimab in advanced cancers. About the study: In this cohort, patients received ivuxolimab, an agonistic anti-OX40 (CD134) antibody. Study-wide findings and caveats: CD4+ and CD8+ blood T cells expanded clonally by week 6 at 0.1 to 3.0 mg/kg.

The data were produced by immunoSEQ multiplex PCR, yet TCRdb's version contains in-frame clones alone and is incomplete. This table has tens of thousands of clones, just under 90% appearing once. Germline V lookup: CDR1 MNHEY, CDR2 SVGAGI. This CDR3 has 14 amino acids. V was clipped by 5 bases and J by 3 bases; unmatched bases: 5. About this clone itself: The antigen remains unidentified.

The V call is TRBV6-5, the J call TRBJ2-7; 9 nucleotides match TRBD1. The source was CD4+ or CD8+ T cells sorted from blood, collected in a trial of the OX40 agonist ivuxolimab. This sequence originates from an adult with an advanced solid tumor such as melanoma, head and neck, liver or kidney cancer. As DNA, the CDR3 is TGTGCCAGCAGTCCTGGGGACAGGGTCTACGAGCAGTACTTC. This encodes CASSPGDRVYEQYF.